Detailed here is one T cell receptor (gamma chain). Its cognate antigen is unknown. TCRdb has a much larger clone's protein, which differs at residue 3 from the translation of this DNA, likely because of a read error; what is shown is the protein translated from the DNA. Flow sorting of PBMC yielded separate Vgamma9/Vdelta2+ and Vdelta2-negative gammadelta T cell populations for bulk repertoire analysis. This specimen belongs to a study of γδ T cells in repeated Plasmodium falciparum infection. Looking at the study overall: Each infection was followed by sampling at 21 days, plus baseline and some pre-infection draws. Study observations and caveats: Compared with Australian children, Malian Vdelta2-negative repertoires seemed more clonal, less diverse, less shared.

TCRdb called clones anew from the multiplex PCR reads with CATT. The sample lists some 32,000 gamma-chain clones; 1.4% were seen once. The CDR3 is 13 residues long. Germline-derived CDR1 and CDR2 are EGSNGY and YDSYNSKV. This TCR was sampled from a pool of human donors (malaria-infected and uninfected, not separated). The rearrangement links TRGV2 to TRGJ1 or TRGJ2. Here the J gene came from matching the DNA to germline, since TCRdb omits it. Sequenced: gamma-delta T cells from blood. DNA of the CDR3: TGTGCCATCTGGGACGGGCAAAGTTATAAGAAACTCTTT. It is translated as CAIWDGQSYKKLF.